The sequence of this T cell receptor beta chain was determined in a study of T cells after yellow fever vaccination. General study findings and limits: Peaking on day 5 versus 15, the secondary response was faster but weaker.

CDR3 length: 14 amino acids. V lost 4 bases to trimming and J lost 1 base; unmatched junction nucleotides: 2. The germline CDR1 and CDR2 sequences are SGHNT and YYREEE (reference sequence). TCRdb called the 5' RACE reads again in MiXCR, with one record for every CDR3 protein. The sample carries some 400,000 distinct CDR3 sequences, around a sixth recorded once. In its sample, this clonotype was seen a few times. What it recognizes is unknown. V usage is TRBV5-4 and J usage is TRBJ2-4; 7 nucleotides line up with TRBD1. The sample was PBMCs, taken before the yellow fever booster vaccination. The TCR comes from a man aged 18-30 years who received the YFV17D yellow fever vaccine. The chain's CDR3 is CASSPGQAKNIQYF. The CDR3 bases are TGTGCCAGCAGCCCGGGACAGGCCAAAAACATTCAGTACTTC.